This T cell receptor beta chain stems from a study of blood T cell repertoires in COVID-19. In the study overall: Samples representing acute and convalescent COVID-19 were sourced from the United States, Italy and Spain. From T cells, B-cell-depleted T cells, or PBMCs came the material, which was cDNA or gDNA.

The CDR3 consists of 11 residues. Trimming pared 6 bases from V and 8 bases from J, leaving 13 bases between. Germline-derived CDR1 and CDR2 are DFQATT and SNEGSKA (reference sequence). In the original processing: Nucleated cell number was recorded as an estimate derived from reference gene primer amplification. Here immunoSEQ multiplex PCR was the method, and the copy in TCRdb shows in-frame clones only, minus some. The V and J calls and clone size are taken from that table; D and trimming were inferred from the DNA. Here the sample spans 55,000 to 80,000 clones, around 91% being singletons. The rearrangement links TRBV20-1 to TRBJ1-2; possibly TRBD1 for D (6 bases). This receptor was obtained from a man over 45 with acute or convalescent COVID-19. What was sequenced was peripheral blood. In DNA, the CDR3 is TGCAGTGCGGGGGACACGGGGGGCTACACCTTC. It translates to CSAGDTGGYTF.